These 31 T cell receptor beta chains came from one sample sequenced in a study of human T cells and chemical hapten exposure. Described time point: healthy volunteer bleed at 2 weeks. The study extracted total RNA from unfractionated whole blood. TCRdb ran MiXCR on the RACE reads and lists one entry per CDR3 protein. The table has approximately 44,000 distinct CDR3 sequences, 4% to 4.5% seen once. The sequencing sample was made of whole blood. The receptors stem from a human donor in good health. Some clones in this sample may be carry-over from other donors' samples.

This clonotype was seen ten or more times. The rearrangement links TRBV20-1 to TRBJ1-1, with 9 bases fitting TRBD1. With 0 bases clipped from V and 6 bases from J, the junction kept 5 bases outside the gene matches. CDR3 length equals 14 residues. The germline gives CDR1 DFQATT, CDR2 SNEGSKA (reference sequence). CDR3 sequence reads: CSAREGGTGSEAFF. In nucleotides, the CDR3 is TGCAGTGCTAGAGAGGGGGGGACAGGGTCTGAAGCTTTCTTT.

This clonotype was observed a handful of times. This chain connects TRBV7-9 to TRBJ1-3; D unresolved. Trimming left V 7 bases short and J 4 bases short, with 11 bases between. This CDR3 spans 13 amino acids. Germline CDR1 and CDR2: SEHNR and FQNEAQ (reference sequence). CDR3 nucleotides: TGTGCCAGCATGGAGGGCGCCGGAAACACCATATATTTT. Amino acids: CASMEGAGNTIYF.

The sample holds a few counts of this clonotype. This chain uses TRBV11-2 with TRBJ1-3; D gene unclear. Trimming removed 1 base from V and 0 bases from J, with 13 bases in between. The CDR3 runs 17 residues. Germline-derived CDR1 and CDR2 are SGHAT and FQNNGV. The CDR3 sequence: CASSLAPAGLSGNTIYF. The DNA of the CDR3 is TGTGCCAGCAGCTTAGCTCCGGCAGGCCTCTCTGGAAACACCATATATTTT. Together with reference TRBV11-2 and TRBJ1-3, the CDR3 gives the full variable domain: EAGVAQSPRYKIIEKRQSVAFWCNPISGHATLYWYQQILGQGPKLLIQFQNNGVVDDSQLPKDRFSAERLKGVDSTLKIQPAKLEDSAVYLCASSLAPAGLSGNTIYFGEGSWLTVV.

This clonotype was counted ten times or more. The V gene is TRBV6-5, the J gene TRBJ2-2, with 13 nucleotides matching TRBD2. The CDR3 is 17 amino acids. The J segment lost 5 bases and the V segment lost 2 bases, leaving 5 bases of the junction unmatched. Germline loops: CDR1 MNHEY, CDR2 SVGAGI. As DNA, the CDR3 is TGTGCCAGCAGTTACCCGGGACTAGCGGGGTCTACCGGGGAGCTGTTTTTT. Protein: CASSYPGLAGSTGELFF.

This clonotype showed up many times. The chain is built from TRBV10-3 and TRBJ2-5; a possible D gene is TRBD2 (6 bases). CDR3 length: 13 amino acids. V was cut by 6 bases and J by 5 bases, with 13 bases left in between. In germline, CDR1 is ENHRY, CDR2 SYGVKD. The CDR3 DNA follows: TGTGCCATCAGCCGGGACTGGGGGGAGACCCAGTACTTC. Translated, it gives CAISRDWGETQYF.

This clonotype was observed at least ten times. The chain combines TRBV6-2 or TRBV6-3 with TRBJ2-1, with 13 nucleotides matching TRBD2. Trimming cost V 6 bases and J 4 bases; bases outside gene matches: 6. CDR1 is MNHEY and CDR2 is SVGEGT in the germline V gene. This CDR3 contains 16 residues. The CDR3 region is CASRWTSGSVYNEQFF. Here the CDR3 DNA reads TGTGCCAGCAGGTGGACTAGCGGGAGTGTTTACAATGAGCAGTTCTTC.

This clonotype was counted a few times. The chain is built from TRBV27 and TRBJ2-7; D ambiguous. Trimming removed 10 bases from V and 3 bases from J, with 10 bases in between. Germline V gene data show CDR1 as MNHEY and CDR2 as SMNVEV (reference sequence). This CDR3 region has 11 residues. CDR3 region: CATGPSYEQYF. For the CDR3, the DNA is TGTGCCACCGGACCCAGCTACGAGCAGTACTTC.

In this sample, this clonotype turned up many times. V is TRBV10-1 and J is TRBJ2-7; D tentatively reads TRBD1 or TRBD2 (5 bases each). V was shortened by 5 bases and J by 2 bases, with 10 bases between the two germline ends. The CDR3 has 13 amino acids. The germline CDR1 and CDR2 sequences are WNHNN and SYGVQD (reference sequence). The CDR3 sequence is CASSNGAAYEQYF. CDR3 DNA sequence: TGCGCCAGCAGTAACGGGGCCGCCTACGAGCAGTACTTC.

This clonotype is termed medium-sized (0.01 to 0.1%). The chain links TRBV29-1 to TRBJ1-1, with TRBD1 as a possible D gene (6 bases). Trimming took 6 bases from V and 10 from J, leaving 18 bases between them. There are 12 residues in the CDR3. CDR1 SQVTM and CDR2 ANQGSEA come from the germline V gene. DNA of the CDR3: TGCAGCGTAGAGGAAGGGGGGCGGCGAGCTTTCTTT. Protein: CSVEEGGRRAFF.

This clonotype showed up many times. The chain recombines TRBV3-1 with TRBJ1-5, with a possible D match to TRBD1 (5 bases). The CDR3 is 18 residues long. CDR1 LGHDT and CDR2 YNNKEL come from the germline V gene (reference sequence). V gave up 0 bases and J gave up 7 bases, with 22 bases separating them. In DNA form, the CDR3 reads TGTGCCAGCAGCCAAGATATTATGGCGGGGCCCCTTAGGCAGCCCCAGCATTTT. The encoded protein is CASSQDIMAGPLRQPQHF.

This clonotype was observed a few times. This chain connects TRBV4-1 to TRBJ1-4; D is perhaps TRBD1 (5 bases). Trimming removed 1 base at V and 3 bases at J, with 9 bases between. Germline CDR1 and CDR2: MGHRA and YSYEKL. The CDR3 contains 15 residues. In nucleotides, the CDR3 is TGCGCCAGCAGCCAAGTCCCGGGACCTAATGAAAAACTGTTTTTT. Translating gives CASSQVPGPNEKLFF.

This clonotype has ten or more counts. V is TRBV6-8 and J is TRBJ2-5, with D possibly matching TRBD1 (5 bases). V was cut by 5 bases and J by 3 bases, with 22 bases left in between. Germline V gene lookup returns CDR1 MNHGY and CDR2 SAAAGT. The CDR3 sequence is 17 residues long. The CDR3 nucleotides read TGTGCCAGCAGTCCGATCACGCAAGGGGTCGTCAAAGAGACCCAGTACTTC. Translating gives CASSPITQGVVKETQYF.

This clonotype was detected ten times or more. The junction departs from the called germline gene at one end, perhaps through a read error. The gene calls are TRBV6-4 and TRBJ2-3, with unresolved D. The germline CDR1 and CDR2 sequences are MRHNA and SNTAGT. The CDR3 sequence is 14 residues long. CDR3 residues: CASRDSIRSDTQYF. CDR3 in DNA: TGTGCCAGCAGAGACTCGATTCGCTCAGATACGCAGTATTTT.

This clonotype was counted ten times or more. The chain has TRBV20-1 and TRBJ1-3; 9 bases line up with TRBD1. Germline-derived CDR1 and CDR2 are DFQATT and SNEGSKA (reference sequence). Unmatched junction bases numbered 16, after V lost 5 bases and J lost 8 bases. The CDR3 has 16 residues. CDR3 in DNA: TGCAGTGCTCCGAGGGGGACAGGGTTGTTCGCCCACACCATATATTTT. Translation: CSAPRGTGLFAHTIYF.

In its sample, this clonotype was seen many times. The rearrangement links TRBV20-1 to TRBJ1-1; D remains unclear. V lost 1 base and J 3 bases, leaving 9 bases between the germline ends. CDR1 is DFQATT and CDR2 is SNEGSKA in the germline V gene (reference sequence). CDR3 size: 13 residues. CDR3 sequence: CSARGGLDTEAFF. CDR3 DNA sequence: TGCAGTGCTAGAGGAGGGTTGGACACTGAAGCTTTCTTT.

V is TRBV3-1 and J is TRBJ1-5, with a weak D call TRBD1 (6 bases). V lost 5 bases and J 1 base, leaving 12 bases between the germline ends. The CDR3 runs 15 residues. CDR1 is LGHDT and CDR2 is YNNKEL in the germline V gene (reference sequence). CDR3 residues: CASSWGTGSNQPQHF. The CDR3, as DNA: TGTGCCAGCAGCTGGGGAACAGGGAGCAATCAGCCCCAGCATTTT. Variable domain in full (rest from reference TRBV3-1 and TRBJ1-5): DTAVSQTPKYLVTQMGNDKSIKCEQNLGHDTMYWYKQDSKKFLKIMFSYNNKELIINETVPNRFSPKSPDKAHLNLHINSLELGDSAVYFCASSWGTGSNQPQHFGDGTRLSIL.

This clonotype was counted ten times or more. The rearrangement links TRBV11-2 to TRBJ2-7; 7 bases are a match to TRBD2. The CDR3 covers 15 residues. CDR1 and CDR2 (germline): SGHAT, FQNNGV. V lost 5 bases to trimming and J lost 5 bases; unmatched junction nucleotides: 12. DNA for the CDR3: TGTGCCAGCAGCCCAGCGGGGAAGCCGAACCACGAGCAGTACTTC. It is translated as CASSPAGKPNHEQYF.

The chain has TRBV10-3 and TRBJ2-1, with D tentatively TRBD2 (5 bases). Trimming cost V 6 bases and J 10 bases, with 16 bases left between them. This CDR3 comprises 13 residues. Germline CDR1 ENHRY, CDR2 SYGVKD. Written as DNA, the CDR3 is TGTGCCATCAGACCTAGCACCGTTCGGGAGCAGTTCTTC. Its translation: CAIRPSTVREQFF.

This clonotype was recorded many times. The V gene is TRBV5-6, the J gene TRBJ1-2, with D perhaps matching TRBD1 (5 bases). V was trimmed by 1 base and J by 6 bases, leaving 19 bases between them. Germline V gene sequence: CDR1 SGHDT, CDR2 YYEEEE. This CDR3 spans 16 amino acids. The DNA of the CDR3 is TGTGCCAGCAGCTTGACCCTCCTAGGGGCGGCGAATGGCTACACCTTC. Translated, it gives CASSLTLLGAANGYTF.

This clonotype was detected many times. This chain uses TRBV7-3 with TRBJ2-1; D is unresolved. Germline assignment: CDR1 SGHTA and CDR2 FQGTGA. The CDR3 covers 15 residues. V was cut by 8 bases and J by 2 bases, with 16 bases left in between. This CDR3 is CASSQTLAAYNEQFF. CDR3 coding DNA: TGTGCCAGCTCCCAAACCCTGGCGGCCTACAATGAGCAGTTCTTC.

This clonotype was seen at least ten times. The V gene is TRBV7-9, the J gene TRBJ2-3; 7 bases agree with TRBD2. With 4 bases clipped from V and 5 bases from J, the junction kept 9 bases outside the gene matches. CDR3 length: 15 amino acids. Germline values: CDR1 SEHNR, CDR2 FQNEAQ (reference sequence). CDR3 nucleotide sequence: TGTGCCAGCAGCTCCTATGCGGGAGTCGGAGATACGCAGTATTTT. Translating it yields CASSSYAGVGDTQYF. Supplemented by reference TRBV7-9 and TRBJ2-3, the full variable domain reads DTGVSQNPRHKITKRGQNVTFRCDPISEHNRLYWYRQTLGQGPEFLTYFQNEAQLEKSRLLSDRFSAERPKGSFSTLEIQRTEQGDSAMYLCASSSYAGVGDTQYFGPGTRLTVL.

This clonotype was detected ten times or more. The chain carries TRBV7-9 and TRBJ2-6; 8 nucleotides align to TRBD1. The CDR3 extends over 20 amino acids. CDR1 SEHNR and CDR2 FQNEAQ come from the germline V gene (reference sequence). The junction had 13 bases not matched to a gene; V was cut back by 3 bases and J by 0 bases. CDR3 sequence: CASSLIAGRGPTSGANVLTF. CDR3 in DNA: TGTGCCAGCAGCTTGATCGCCGGCAGGGGGCCAACCTCTGGGGCCAACGTCCTGACTTTC.

This clonotype was observed many times. V gene TRBV25-1 combines with J gene TRBJ1-1, with a tentative D call TRBD1 (5 bases). The CDR3 is 13 residues long. Trimming removed 6 bases at V and 5 bases at J, with 13 bases between. The germline V gene encodes CDR1 MGHDK and CDR2 SYGVNS. In DNA form, the CDR3 reads TGTGCCAGCAGCGACAGAGGGCGAACTGAAGCTTTCTTT. Its translation: CASSDRGRTEAFF. Full variable domain (remainder filled in from reference TRBV25-1 and TRBJ1-1): EADIYQTPRYLVIGTGKKITLECSQTMGHDKMYWYQQDPGMELHLIHYSYGVNSTEKGDLSSESTVSRIRTEHFPLTLESARPSHTSQYLCASSDRGRTEAFFGQGTRLTVV.

This clonotype was observed a handful of times. This sequence joins TRBV6-5 and TRBJ1-3, with D hard to call. The CDR3 totals 15 residues. Germline loops: CDR1 MNHEY, CDR2 SVGAGI. Trimming left V 2 bases short and J 0 bases short, with 8 bases between. The CDR3 DNA reads as TGTGCCAGCAGTTACGGACTGAGCTCTGGAAACACCATATATTTT. Protein product: CASSYGLSSGNTIYF.

Note on this clonotype: A much larger clone lies one base from this, so it may be a read error. The chain is built from TRBV12-3 or TRBV12-4 and TRBJ1-1; TRBD1 is a possible D gene (5 bases). CDR3 length: 11 amino acids. V was clipped by 6 bases and J by 11 bases, with 13 bases between them. The CDR3 region has the DNA TGTGCCAGCAGAGGCAGGGATTCTGCTTTCTTT. Protein product: CASRGRDSAFF.

This clonotype showed up many times. This chain joins TRBV6-5 and TRBJ2-1, with TRBD2 matching over 11 bases. The CDR3 consists of 16 residues. With 6 bases clipped from V and 3 bases from J, the junction kept 7 bases outside the gene matches. Germline V gene data show CDR1 as MNHEY and CDR2 as SVGAGI. The CDR3 DNA is TGTGCCAGCAGCTCCGGGACTAGCGGACACTACAATGAGCAGTTCTTC. Residues: CASSSGTSGHYNEQFF.

This clonotype was recorded many times. This chain uses TRBV10-3 with TRBJ2-3; D not resolved. This CDR3 contains 16 residues. V lost 2 bases and J 4 bases, leaving 16 bases between the germline ends. CDR1 is ENHRY, CDR2 SYGVKD, per germline. CDR3 bases: TGTGCCATCAGTGAGGAAAACCGGGTAGGATCAGATACGCAGTATTTT. Translated: CAISEENRVGSDTQYF.

This clonotype came up many times. The J gene is TRBJ1-1, the V gene TRBV29-1; TRBD1 is a possible D gene (6 bases). The V and J ends lost 4 bases and 8 bases respectively, with 14 bases between them. Germline assignment: CDR1 SQVTM and CDR2 ANQGSEA. The CDR3 is 12 residues long. CDR3 in DNA: TGCAGCGTTGCAGGGGCAGGGCCCGAAGCTTTCTTT. It encodes CSVAGAGPEAFF.

This clonotype is medium-sized (0.01 to 0.1%) by share. This chain connects TRBV10-3 to TRBJ2-5; D not certain. This CDR3 comprises 12 residues. CDR1 is ENHRY and CDR2 is SYGVKD in the germline V gene. V was clipped by 2 bases and J by 1 base, with 2 bases between them. Here the CDR3 reads CAISEPQETQYF. CDR3 in DNA: TGTGCCATCAGTGAGCCCCAAGAGACCCAGTACTTC.

This clonotype showed up many times. The chain couples TRBV3-1 to TRBJ2-1; D might be TRBD1 (7 bases). The CDR3 totals 13 residues. Germline V gene sequence: CDR1 LGHDT, CDR2 YNNKEL (reference sequence). V was pared by 3 bases and J by 7 bases, with 10 bases between. The CDR3 sequence: CASSQQGGNEQFF. DNA of the CDR3: TGTGCCAGCAGCCAGCAGGGGGGAAATGAGCAGTTCTTC.

This clonotype has a handful of counts. The chain joins TRBV15 to TRBJ2-1; the D gene is possibly TRBD2 (6 bases). The CDR3 contains 16 residues. CDR1 is LNHNV and CDR2 is YYDKDF in the germline V gene (reference sequence). Trimming shortened V by 0 bases and J by 8 bases, and 17 bases separated the two germline ends. For the CDR3, the DNA is TGTGCCACCAGCAGAGATTCTAGGAGGAGGGTGGATGAGCAGTTCTTC. This gives the protein CATSRDSRRRVDEQFF.